The present TCR beta chain was sequenced within a study of OX40 agonist ivuxolimab in advanced cancers. Study at large: People in dose escalation had one of these cancers: hepatocellular carcinoma, melanoma, renal cell or head and neck cancer. Therapy given before enrollment (anti-PD-1, anti-PD-L1 or anti-CTLA-4) was allowed, and 35% to 45% had some. Overall study findings and caveats: Dose levels from 0.1 to 3.0 mg/kg saw CD4+ and CD8+ blood T cells expand clonally by week 6.

Repertoires were generated with immunoSEQ multiplex PCR, while TCRdb's copy carries only in-frame clones and drops some. The sample lists tens of thousands of clones; approximately 88% were seen once. This clone came up a few times. Its antigen is not known. V was cut by 0 bases and J by 3 bases, with 13 bases left in between. This CDR3 spans 15 amino acids. Germline-derived CDR1 and CDR2 are SGDLS and YYNGEE. Here the sequenced sample was CD4+ or CD8+ T cells sorted from blood, taken in a trial of the OX40 agonist ivuxolimab. This receptor was obtained from an adult with an advanced solid tumor such as melanoma, head and neck, liver or kidney cancer. The chain recombines TRBV9 with TRBJ2-7, with D possibly TRBD2 on 5 matching bases. CDR3 coding DNA: TGTGCCAGCAGCGTAGATCCAGCGGTGATCTACGAGCAGTACTTC. This sequence encodes CASSVDPAVIYEQYF.